This is a list of T cell receptor beta chains from one sample in a study of cytomegalovirus exposure and HLA in healthy donors. Some clones are missing from TCRdb's copy, which holds only in-frame ones; the method was immunoSEQ multiplex PCR. The table lists some 180,000 clones, around three quarters of them singletons. The material sequenced was PBMCs. The source is a young man in good health and CMV-seronegative. Each CDR3 is given with its conserved first and last residue. The D gene is left open where the match is weak. Some rows have no size entry. The others give once, few or many, or a class for an expanded clone.

D gene	J gene	clone size	V gene	CDR3 protein	CDR3 DNA
-	TRBJ2-5	few	TRBV11-2	CASSFRHLQETQYF	TGTGCCAGCAGCTTCCGACACTTACAAGAGACCCAGTACTTC
TRBD2	TRBJ2-1	-	TRBV4-2	CASSRHKRGTNNEQFF	TGTGCCAGCAGCCGCCACAAGCGGGGGACCAACAATGAGCAGTTCTTC
TRBD2	TRBJ2-1	-	TRBV5-1	CASSWGTSGNFYNEQFF	TGCGCCAGCAGCTGGGGGACTAGCGGGAACTTTTACAATGAGCAGTTCTTC
-	TRBJ1-5	few	TRBV19	CASTQGTGIRQPQHF	TGTGCCAGTACCCAGGGGACGGGGATTCGTCAGCCCCAGCATTTT
TRBD1	TRBJ1-2	-	TRBV5-1	CASSLANQRDSLYGYTF	TGCGCCAGCAGCCTAGCTAACCAAAGGGACAGCCTCTATGGCTACACCTTC
-	TRBJ1-1	-	TRBV10-3	CAITATGANTEAFF	TGTGCCATCACTGCGACAGGAGCGAACACTGAGGCTTTCTTT
TRBD1	TRBJ1-4	-	TRBV7-3	CASSLSGGTNEKLFF	TGTGCCAGCAGCTTATCAGGGGGCACTAATGAAAAACTGTTTTTT
TRBD2	TRBJ2-3	-	TRBV11-1	CASSPTSSGRALDTQYF	TGTGCCAGCAGCCCAACGTCTAGCGGGAGGGCCCTAGATACGCAGTATTTT
TRBD2	TRBJ2-1	-	TRBV7-9	CASSWGGSDNEQFF	TGTGCCAGCAGCTGGGGAGGGAGTGACAATGAGCAGTTCTTC
-	TRBJ2-3	-	TRBV14	CASSQDLSSTQYF	TGTGCCAGCAGCCAAGATCTGAGTTCTACGCAGTATTTT
-	TRBJ1-5	-	TRBV6-1	CASEGGEKRNQPQHF	TGTGCCAGCGAGGGGGGGGAAAAGAGGAATCAGCCCCAGCATTTT
-	TRBJ1-5	once	TRBV6-1	CASSEPEASNQPQHF	TGTGCCAGCAGCGAACCCGAGGCAAGCAATCAACCCCAGCATTTT
TRBD2	TRBJ2-1	-	TRBV27	CASSSALAVGDNEQFF	TGTGCCAGCAGCTCAGCGCTAGCGGTAGGGGACAATGAGCAGTTCTTC
TRBD2	TRBJ2-2	few	TRBV9	CASSARYSGSPTGELFF	TGTGCCAGCAGCGCCAGATATAGCGGGAGTCCCACCGGGGAGCTGTTTTTT
-	TRBJ2-3	-	TRBV28	CASTSWTLTDTQYF	TGTGCCAGCACTTCGTGGACTCTTACAGATACGCAGTATTTT
-	TRBJ2-2	-	TRBV10-1	CASQGQNTGELFF	TGCGCCAGCCAGGGGCAGAACACCGGGGAGCTGTTTTTT
-	TRBJ2-3	once	TRBV7-6	CASSLGTAGSTDTQYF	TGTGCCAGCAGCTTAGGGACAGCCGGTAGCACAGATACGCAGTATTTT
TRBD1	TRBJ1-6	-	TRBV6-5	CASSWTGGQNSPLHF	TGTGCCAGCAGCTGGACAGGGGGCCAAAATTCACCCCTCCACTTT
-	TRBJ2-1	-	TRBV2	CASRGSEQFF	TGTGCCAGCAGAGGGAGTGAGCAGTTCTTC
TRBD2	TRBJ2-6	-	TRBV18	CASSPELAGASGANVLTF	TGTGCCAGCTCACCAGAACTAGCGGGAGCCTCTGGGGCCAACGTCCTGACTTTC
-	TRBJ2-1	-	TRBV29-1	CSVVGQSVDEQFF	TGCAGCGTTGTAGGACAGTCGGTAGATGAGCAGTTCTTC
-	TRBJ2-2	-	TRBV7-9	CASSLWPTDTGELFF	TGTGCCAGCAGCTTATGGCCCACCGACACCGGGGAGCTGTTTTTT
TRBD1	TRBJ1-1	-	TRBV5-1	CASSVSGTANTEAFF	TGCGCCAGCAGCGTGTCCGGGACAGCGAACACTGAAGCTTTCTTT
-	TRBJ2-7	-	TRBV2	CASRPTGYEQYF	TGTGCCAGCAGGCCCACAGGGTACGAGCAGTACTTC
-	TRBJ1-6	-	TRBV5-6	CASNYGQVNSPLHF	TGTGCCAGCAACTATGGACAAGTTAATTCACCCCTCCACTTT
TRBD1	TRBJ1-3	-	TRBV5-1	CASSTGQRLGNTIYF	TGCGCCAGCAGTACGGGACAGCGACTGGGAAACACCATATATTTT
-	TRBJ1-2	-	TRBV28	CASSPTANWNYGYTF	TGTGCCAGCAGCCCGACAGCAAATTGGAACTATGGCTACACCTTC
TRBD1	TRBJ1-4	few	TRBV5-1	CASRRDRGVREKLFF	TGCGCCAGCCGTCGGGACAGGGGGGTCAGGGAAAAACTGTTTTTT
TRBD1	TRBJ1-1	-	TRBV2	CASRWDRMVTGDTEAFF	TGTGCCAGCAGGTGGGACAGGATGGTAACCGGTGACACTGAAGCTTTCTTT
TRBD2	TRBJ2-1	-	TRBV27	CASSSLSGSLYNEQFF	TGTGCCAGCAGTTCCCTCAGCGGGAGTCTCTACAATGAGCAGTTCTTC
-	TRBJ1-6	-	TRBV5-1	CASSLRGSSYNSPLHF	TGCGCCAGCAGCTTGAGGGGGAGCTCCTATAATTCACCCCTCCACTTT
TRBD1	TRBJ1-4	once	TRBV11-1	CASSSGTGKSEKLFF	TGTGCCAGCAGCTCTGGGACAGGGAAGAGTGAAAAACTGTTTTTT
-	TRBJ1-1	once	TRBV7-9	CSSSLDSFEAFF	TGTTCCAGCAGCTTAGACAGTTTTGAAGCTTTCTTT
TRBD2	TRBJ2-2	-	TRBV2	CASRTSGSTGELFF	TGTGCCAGCAGGACTAGCGGGAGCACCGGGGAGCTGTTTTTT
TRBD2	TRBJ2-1	-	TRBV28	CASSLPGGQLLQYEQFF	TGTGCCAGCAGTTTACCGGGAGGGCAACTCCTACAATATGAGCAGTTCTTC
TRBD2	TRBJ2-7	-	TRBV6-1	CASSALAGGRTYEQYF	TGTGCCAGCAGTGCCCTAGCGGGAGGGAGAACCTACGAGCAGTACTTC
-	TRBJ2-7	-	TRBV9	CASSPLGGQSYEQYF	TGTGCCAGCAGCCCCCTTGGGGGACAAAGCTACGAGCAGTACTTC
-	TRBJ2-4	-	TRBV28	CASSFSGRNLAKNIQYF	TGTGCCAGCAGTTTTTCGGGTCGTAATCTAGCCAAAAACATTCAGTACTTC
-	TRBJ2-7	few	TRBV6-1	CASSEDSLSYEQYF	TGTGCCAGCAGTGAGGACAGCCTCTCCTACGAGCAGTACTTC
TRBD1	TRBJ1-1	-	TRBV6-5	CASGFGTGTMNTEAFF	TGTGCCAGCGGTTTTGGGACAGGGACTATGAACACTGAAGCTTTCTTT
-	TRBJ2-3	-	TRBV28	CASTLGGVGADTQYF	TGTGCCAGCACCTTAGGGGGAGTGGGGGCAGATACGCAGTATTTT
TRBD1	TRBJ2-7	-	TRBV11-3	CASSPGQGDNEQYF	TGTGCCAGCAGCCCAGGACAGGGGGACAACGAGCAGTACTTC
TRBD1	TRBJ1-4	-	TRBV5-4	CASSPGQGASTNEKLFF	TGTGCCAGCAGCCCGGGACAGGGGGCCTCAACTAATGAAAAACTGTTTTTT
-	TRBJ2-3	-	TRBV7-9	CASSSSVRGGADTQYF	TGTGCCAGCAGCTCCTCCGTGAGAGGGGGGGCAGATACGCAGTATTTT
-	TRBJ1-4	-	TRBV4-2	CASSQHREEKLFF	TGTGCCAGCAGCCAGCACAGGGAGGAAAAACTGTTTTTT
-	TRBJ1-5	-	TRBV2	CASSEWEGLGNQPQHF	TGTGCCAGCAGTGAATGGGAGGGGTTGGGCAATCAGCCCCAGCATTTT
TRBD1	TRBJ2-7	few	TRBV28	CATRKDRATNYEQYF	TGTGCCACCAGAAAAGACAGGGCGACCAACTACGAGCAGTACTTC
TRBD2	TRBJ2-4	-	TRBV5-4	CASSLATSGIAKNIQYF	TGTGCCAGCAGCTTGGCGACTAGCGGGATTGCCAAAAACATTCAGTACTTC
TRBD1	TRBJ2-1	-	TRBV7-9	CASSSTGQNNEQFF	TGTGCCAGCAGCTCCACGGGACAGAACAATGAGCAGTTCTTC
TRBD1	TRBJ2-7	-	TRBV28	CASSSNRDRGGEQYF	TGTGCCAGCAGTTCCAACCGGGACAGGGGCGGCGAGCAGTACTTC
-	TRBJ2-5	-	TRBV29-1	CSVASRETQYF	TGCAGCGTTGCGAGTAGAGAGACCCAGTACTTC
TRBD1	TRBJ2-5	-	TRBV7-2	CASSFRDRTQETQYF	TGTGCCAGCAGCTTTCGGGACAGGACTCAAGAGACCCAGTACTTC
-	TRBJ2-5	-	TRBV11-2	CASSLEGSDKETQYF	TGTGCCAGCAGCTTAGAGGGCAGTGATAAAGAGACCCAGTACTTC
-	TRBJ2-5	-	TRBV20-1	CSARSAETQYF	TGCAGTGCTCGGTCAGCGGAGACCCAGTACTTC
TRBD1	TRBJ1-1	-	TRBV5-1	CASSLDTGGSGVTEAFF	TGCGCCAGCAGCTTGGACACAGGGGGCAGTGGGGTCACTGAAGCTTTCTTT
-	TRBJ1-2	-	TRBV4-1	CASSQVGLEYGYTF	TGCGCCAGCAGCCAAGTGGGCCTCGAATATGGCTACACCTTC
TRBD1	TRBJ1-3	-	TRBV9	CASSATGTGNTIYF	TGTGCCAGCAGCGCGACAGGGACTGGAAACACCATATATTTT
-	TRBJ2-5	-	TRBV23-1	CASSRPQGGTPSKEETQYF	TGCGCCAGCAGTCGGCCGCAGGGGGGAACACCATCTAAAGAAGAGACCCAGTACTTC
-	TRBJ1-5	few	TRBV29-1	CSIRGSSDQPQHF	TGCAGCATCCGGGGGTCCTCCGATCAGCCCCAGCATTTT